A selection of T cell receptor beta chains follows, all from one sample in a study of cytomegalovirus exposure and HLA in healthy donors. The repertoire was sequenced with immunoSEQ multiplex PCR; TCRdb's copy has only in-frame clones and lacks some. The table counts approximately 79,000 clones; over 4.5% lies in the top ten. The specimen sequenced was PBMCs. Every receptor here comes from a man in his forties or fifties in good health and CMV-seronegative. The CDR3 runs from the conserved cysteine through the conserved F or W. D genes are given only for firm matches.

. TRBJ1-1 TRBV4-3 TGCGCCAGCAGCCGAGATGCAGGGTTCGCCACTGAAGCTTTCTTT CASSRDAGFATEAFF
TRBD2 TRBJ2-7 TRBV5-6 TGTGCCAGTTTGCGGGGGGGGAGCTACGAGCAGTACTTC CASLRGGSYEQYF
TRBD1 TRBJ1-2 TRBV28 TGTGCCAGTCGGGACAGCTATGGCTACACCTTC CASRDSYGYTF
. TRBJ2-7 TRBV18 TGTGCCAGCTCACCACCAAGACAGTCCTACGAGCAGTACTTC CASSPPRQSYEQYF
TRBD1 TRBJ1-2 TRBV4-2 TGTGCCAGCAGCCAAGATCTTGACAGGGGTATCACCTTC CASSQDLDRGITF
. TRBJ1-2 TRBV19 TGTGCCAGTACCGACGGGGGCTATGGCTACACCTTC CASTDGGYGYTF
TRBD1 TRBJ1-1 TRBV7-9 TGTGCCAGCAGCTCCCCCGGGGACAGGGGGAACACTGAAGCTTTCTTT CASSSPGDRGNTEAFF
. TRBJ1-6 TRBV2 TGTGCCAGCAGTGTTGGGGGGGCGCGTGGTATTAATTCACCCCTCCACTTT CASSVGGARGINSPLHF
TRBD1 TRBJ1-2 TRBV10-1 TGCGCCAGCAGCGACTACAGGGGGAATCGCTATGGCTACACCTTC CASSDYRGNRYGYTF
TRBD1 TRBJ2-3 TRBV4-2 TGTGCCAGCAGCCCCCGTTTGACAGGGGACACAGATACGCAGTATTTT CASSPRLTGDTDTQYF
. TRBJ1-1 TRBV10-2 TGCGCCAGCAGCCTGATATCAGGGGCTGAAGCTTTCTTT CASSLISGAEAFF
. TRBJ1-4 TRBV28 TGTGCCAGCAGTTGGGGCGGAGGGGCGGCTGAAAAACTGTTTTTT CASSWGGGAAEKLFF
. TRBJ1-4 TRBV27 TGTGCCAGCAGTTTATACCCCGGGGAAGTAAAACTGTTTTTT CASSLYPGEVKLFF
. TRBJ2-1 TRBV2 TGTGCCAGCAGTCTCGACAGGAGCTCCTACAATGAGCAGTTCTTC CASSLDRSSYNEQFF
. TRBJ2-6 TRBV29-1 TGCAGCGTTGACGGGGTTTCTGGGGCCAACGTCCTGACTTTC CSVDGVSGANVLTF
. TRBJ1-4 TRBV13 TGTGCCAGCAGCCCCGGGTTTGGTGAAAAACTGTTTTTT CASSPGFGEKLFF
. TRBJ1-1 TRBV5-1 TGCGCCAGCAGCCTGAGGGGGGGCTCTACCCTGAACACTGAAGCTTTCTTT CASSLRGGSTLNTEAFF
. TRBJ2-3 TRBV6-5 TGTGCCAGCAGCCGACTACTGGCATCAGATACGCAGTATTTT CASSRLLASDTQYF
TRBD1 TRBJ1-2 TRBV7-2 TGTGCCAGCAGCTTAGAGCCTGGACAGGGATCTTCTGGCTACACCTTC CASSLEPGQGSSGYTF
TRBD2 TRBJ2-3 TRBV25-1 TGTGCCAGCAGTCTAGGGTCGGCGGGGGATACAGATACGCAGTATTTT CASSLGSAGDTDTQYF
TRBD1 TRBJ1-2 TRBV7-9 TGTGCCAGCAGCCCCCGGACAGGGAACTATGGCTACACCTTC CASSPRTGNYGYTF
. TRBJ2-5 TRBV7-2 TGTGCCAGCAGCGTCGGGATACAAGAGACCCAGTACTTC CASSVGIQETQYF